These T cell receptor beta chains were read from a single sample in a study of blood T cell repertoires in COVID-19. TCRdb's table, derived via immunoSEQ multiplex PCR, lists solely in-frame clones and lacks some. The table has around 140,000 clones, 70% to 90% seen once. Material for sequencing was peripheral blood. These receptors came from a human donor with acute or convalescent COVID-19. The donor label of this sample is uncertain. Each CDR3 is given with its conserved first and last residue. Fields, in order: J gene, D gene, clone size, CDR3 length, V gene, CDR3 DNA, CDR3 protein. The D gene is left open where the match is weak. A row's size may be missing; if present it is once, few, many or a size class.

>TRBJ1-1|TRBD1|.|15|TRBV2
TGTGCCAGCAGTGAAGTCGGACAGGCGAACACTGAAGCTTTCTTT
CASSEVGQANTEAFF
>TRBJ1-5|.|.|15|TRBV7-9
TGTGCCAGCAGCTTACGGGAGGGACCCAATCAGCCCCAGCATTTT
CASSLREGPNQPQHF
>TRBJ1-1|.|.|13|TRBV5-1
TGCGCCAGCAGGGATCAGACAGTCACTGAAGCTTTCTTT
CASRDQTVTEAFF
>TRBJ1-1|.|.|17|TRBV19
TGTGCCAGTAGTACTAGGGGGGGACGTAATTTGAACACTGAAGCTTTCTTT
CASSTRGGRNLNTEAFF
>TRBJ2-7|TRBD1|.|15|TRBV11-3
TGTGCCAGCAGCTTTGGAGGACAGGGGGCCTACGAGCAGTACTTC
CASSFGGQGAYEQYF
>TRBJ2-1|TRBD1|.|15|TRBV9
TGTGCCAGCAGCGCCCGGGACAGGCCATACAATGAGCAGTTCTTC
CASSARDRPYNEQFF
>TRBJ2-2|.|.|19|TRBV9
TGTGCCAGCAGCGTCACTCCCTGGGCGCGGGGCTTCAACACCGGGGAGCTGTTTTTT
CASSVTPWARGFNTGELFF
>TRBJ2-1|TRBD2|.|15|TRBV5-1
TGCGCCAGCAGCTTCCTCCAGCGGGGGGGCAATGAGCAGTTCTTC
CASSFLQRGGNEQFF
>TRBJ1-2|.|.|14|TRBV7-8
TGTGCCAGCAGCCGAGCGGGCCCTGGGTATGGCTACACCTTC
CASSRAGPGYGYTF
>TRBJ1-5|TRBD1|.|14|TRBV19
TGTGCCAGTACCTCGACAGGGGGCAATCAGCCCCAGCATTTT
CASTSTGGNQPQHF
>TRBJ2-5|TRBD2|.|16|TRBV3-1/TRBV3-2
TGTGCCAGCAGCCAAGCACTTGGGGAGGGCCAAGAGACCCAGTACTTC
CASSQALGEGQETQYF
>TRBJ1-1|.|.|11|TRBV4-2
TGTGCCAGCAGCCAGCCGGGTCGAGCTTTCTTT
CASSQPGRAFF
>TRBJ1-1|.|once|15|TRBV19
TGTGCCAGTAGTATGGGGGAGGACATGAACACTGAAGCTTTCTTT
CASSMGEDMNTEAFF
>TRBJ1-2|.|once|14|TRBV19
TGTGCCAGCCGTACAGGACTACCTAACTATGGCTACACCTTC
CASRTGLPNYGYTF
>TRBJ2-6|.|.|16|TRBV7-3
TGTGCCAGCAGCTTACCGTGGAGCTCTGGGGCCAACGTCCTGACTTTC
CASSLPWSSGANVLTF
>TRBJ1-1|TRBD1|.|18|TRBV6-2/TRBV6-3
TGTGCCAGCTGCCCCCGGGCACACTCCGGGACAGCGAACACTGAAGCTTTCTTT
CASCPRAHSGTANTEAFF
>TRBJ2-1|.|.|15|TRBV18
TGTGCCAGCTCACAGGGATCTAGCGCATCCAATGAGCAGTTCTTC
CASSQGSSASNEQFF
>TRBJ1-2|.|.|13|TRBV19
TGTGCCAGTAGTATTTTAGGGGCCTATGGCTACACCTTC
CASSILGAYGYTF
>TRBJ2-7|.|.|15|TRBV18
TGTGCCAGCTCGAAAAGCGCCGGGGGCTCCTACGAGCAGTACTTC
CASSKSAGGSYEQYF
>TRBJ2-6|.|.|18|TRBV2
TGTGCCAGCATCGGAGGGGGGGACTTCTACTCTGGGGCCAACGTCCTGACTTTC
CASIGGGDFYSGANVLTF
>TRBJ2-7|.|.|13|TRBV27
TGTGCCAGCAGACGGGACAACAAATACGAGCAGTACTTC
CASRRDNKYEQYF
>TRBJ1-2|.|.|16|TRBV3-1/TRBV3-2
TGTGCCAGCAGCCAGTCAGACTCCTACGCGGGGGGTGGCTACACCTTC
CASSQSDSYAGGGYTF
>TRBJ1-2|.|.|15|TRBV4-3
TGCGCCAGCAGCCCGCGATGGGGGGGCCTCTATGGCTACACCTTC
CASSPRWGGLYGYTF
>TRBJ2-7|TRBD2|.|15|TRBV11-2
TGTGCCAGCAGCTGGACTAGCGGGGGCTCCTACGAGCAGTACTTC
CASSWTSGGSYEQYF
>TRBJ2-7|.|.|12|TRBV6-2/TRBV6-3
TGTGCCAGCAGTTACAGCGGTCACGAGCAGTACTTC
CASSYSGHEQYF
>TRBJ2-7|TRBD1|.|14|TRBV19
TGTGCCAGTAGTACCGGACAGGAGACCTACGAGCAGTACTTC
CASSTGQETYEQYF
>TRBJ2-6|.|.|17|TRBV29-1
TGCAGCGTTAATCAAGGGGGACGGGCCTCTGGGGCCAACGTCCTGACTTTC
CSVNQGGRASGANVLTF
>TRBJ2-3|TRBD2|.|17|TRBV24-1
TGTGCCACCAGTGGAAGCCTAGCGGGGGGGAACACAGATACGCAGTATTTT
CATSGSLAGGNTDTQYF
>TRBJ2-5|.|.|11|TRBV7-2
TGTGCCAGCAGCCCAGGGGAGACCCAGTACTTC
CASSPGETQYF
>TRBJ1-6|TRBD1|.|14|TRBV19
TGTGCCAGTAGTACCGGACAGGGTTTGACACCCCTCCACTTT
CASSTGQGLTPLHF
>TRBJ2-1|.|.|16|TRBV27
TGTGCCAGCAGTTTATCTCGGGGACTCCAAGGACATGAGCAGTTCTTC
CASSLSRGLQGHEQFF
>TRBJ1-5|.|.|13|TRBV30
TGTGCCTGGAGCACAGGGTCTGGTCAGCCCCAGCATTTT
CAWSTGSGQPQHF
>TRBJ1-2|.|once|13|TRBV28
TGTGCCAGCAGTACTGGACTGAACTATGGCTACACCTTC
CASSTGLNYGYTF
>TRBJ1-5|TRBD1|.|15|TRBV19
TGTGCCAGTAATACCGGGACAGGGCGTAGTCAGCCCCAGCATTTT
CASNTGTGRSQPQHF
>TRBJ2-1|TRBD1|.|13|TRBV7-9
TGTGCCAGCAGTTTAGACAGGGACAATGAGCAGTTCTTC
CASSLDRDNEQFF
>TRBJ1-5|.|.|13|TRBV6-1
TGTGCCAGCAGTGACATTAGCAATCAGCCCCAGCATTTT
CASSDISNQPQHF
>TRBJ1-5|.|few|16|TRBV6-2/TRBV6-3
TGTGCCAGCAGTTACCCGACAGCCTATAGCAATCAGCCCCAGCATTTT
CASSYPTAYSNQPQHF
>TRBJ2-1|TRBD2|.|17|TRBV4-3
TGCGCCAGCAGCCAAGATTCGGGGACTAGCGGGGCTAATGAGCAGTTCTTC
CASSQDSGTSGANEQFF
>TRBJ2-7|TRBD2|.|15|TRBV7-2
TGTGCCAGCAGCGCTACTAGCGGGGGGTATAACGAGCAGTACTTC
CASSATSGGYNEQYF
>TRBJ2-7|.|.|12|TRBV12-3/TRBV12-4
TGTGCCAGCAGTCGGGGGACGGGGGAGCAGTACTTC
CASSRGTGEQYF
>TRBJ2-5|TRBD2|.|16|TRBV5-6
TGTGCCAGCAGCTTGATCAGTGCTAGCGGTCAAGAGACCCAGTACTTC
CASSLISASGQETQYF
>TRBJ2-2|TRBD2|once|16|TRBV9
TGTGCCAGCAGCGTAGCTGGGACTAGCGCCGCCGGGGAGCTGTTTTTT
CASSVAGTSAAGELFF
>TRBJ2-3|TRBD1|once|13|TRBV5-6
TGTGCCAGCAGCTTAGGACCAGGGGGCTTGCAGTATTTT
CASSLGPGGLQYF
>TRBJ1-1|.|few|13|TRBV7-2
TGTGCCAGCAGCCGGGAGTCGAACACTGAAGCTTTCTTT
CASSRESNTEAFF
>TRBJ2-6|.|.|15|TRBV2
TGTGCCAGCGGGCCAGTACCCTCTGGGGCCAACGTCCTGACTTTC
CASGPVPSGANVLTF
>TRBJ2-7|TRBD2|.|15|TRBV28
TGTGCCAGCAGTTCATTTAGCGGGGCCTCCTACGAGCAGTACTTC
CASSSFSGASYEQYF
>TRBJ1-2|.|.|16|TRBV4-2
TGTGCCAGCAGCCAAGATGTGGTTGGGGGGGCCTGGGGCTACACCTTC
CASSQDVVGGAWGYTF
>TRBJ2-1|.|.|15|TRBV7-7
TGTGCTAGCAGCTTAGGCGTCGGGGTCTACAATGAGCAGTTCTTC
CASSLGVGVYNEQFF
>TRBJ1-2|.|.|13|TRBV12-3/TRBV12-4
TGTGCCAGCAGTTTTGGACATAACTATGGCTACACCTTC
CASSFGHNYGYTF
>TRBJ1-1|.|.|15|TRBV11-2
TGTGCCAGCAGCTTAGAGTACAGAATGAACACTGAAGCTTTCTTT
CASSLEYRMNTEAFF
>TRBJ2-1|.|.|16|TRBV21-1
TGTGCCAGCAGCAAAGGGTCCAGGGGGACATGCAATGAGCAGTTCTTC
CASSKGSRGTCNEQFF